This T cell receptor beta chain was identified during a study of blood T cell repertoires in COVID-19. In the study overall: PBMCs, B-cell-depleted T cells, or T cells were the source of the cDNA or gDNA that made up the material.

The CDR3 covers 15 residues. The V and J ends lost 2 bases and 0 bases respectively, with 11 bases between them. The germline V gene encodes CDR1 MNHEY and CDR2 SVGAGI. The method was immunoSEQ multiplex PCR; TCRdb's version includes in-frame clones alone and lacks a portion of them. The data show approximately 31,000 clones, 85% to 90% seen once. This rearrangement joins TRBV6-5 to TRBJ2-7; D is possibly TRBD1 (6 bases). This receptor was obtained from a human donor with active COVID-19. The donor label of this sample is uncertain. The sequenced material came from peripheral blood. The CDR3 nucleotides are TGTGCCAGCAGTTACCTCAGGGGTAGCTCCTACGAGCAGTACTTC. It encodes CASSYLRGSSYEQYF.